The T cell receptor beta chain under discussion was sequenced for a study of CXCR3-negative and CXCR3-positive naive CD8 T cells (dated by TCRdb to about 2019). At the level of the whole study: About 150 million TRB reads were obtained in total, roughly 1.5 +/- 0.3 million reads per library. Data from around ten donors, pooled across two independent experiments, went into the diversity and physicochemical repertoire analyses. For the TRBV-TRBJ cluster analysis, the naive subsets came from 5 donors, while the memory cells came from 3 donors.

Of note for this clonotype: It lacks a known antigen.

Each CD8+ T cell subset was flow-sorted in triplicate, with under 350,000 cells per subset placed directly into RLT lysis buffer. To exclude memory contaminants, naive CD8+ T cells were stringently defined as CD45RO-CCR7+CD27+CD95-. Peripheral blood mononuclear cells were isolated from buffy coats by standard density gradient centrifugation. Naive CXCR3-negative and CXCR3-positive CD8+ T cells were flow-sorted using a FACSAria III. Total RNA was extracted from sorted cells using an RNeasy Mini Kit. From cysteine to phenylalanine, the CDR3 is 15 amino acids long. No DNA accompanies this entry. The germline V gene provides CDR1 SGHAT and CDR2 FQNNGV. This sample was sequenced with a NextSeq 550. The Human TCR Profiling Kit (MiLaboratory) was used to make UMI-labeled 5' RACE TRB cDNA libraries. The full amount of extracted RNA was used for cDNA synthesis, and the full amount of resulting cDNA was used for PCR amplification. Libraries were prepared in parallel with an identical number of PCR cycles. The authors' pipeline ran thus. MIGEC and MiXCR extracted about 50,000 +/- 10,000 unique UMI-labeled TRB cDNA molecules per library, requiring at least two reads per UMI. On average, roughly 40,000 +/- 10,000 functional in-frame TRB CDR3 nucleotide clonotypes lacking stop codons were found per library. Diversity metrics, including normalized Shannon-Wiener and Chao1, were computed in VDJtools after downsampling to 5000 UMI-labeled TRB molecules per sample. Clonotype-size-weighted physicochemical properties of the central five CDR3 residues (interaction energy, strength, volume and Kidera factor 4) were computed in VDJtools. The reads went through TCRdb reprocessing, and each CDR3 protein sequence gets one entry with no DNA. These V and J calls derive from TCRdb rather than the authors' analysis. In this sample's table one finds 85,000 to 120,000 distinct CDR3 sequences. The ten largest clonotypes hold 0.3% to 0.4% of the sample.

Broader findings and caveats from the paper: Freshly isolated PBMCs were used for most assays because CXCR3 expression went down partially after cryopreservation. Repertoire diversity was comparably high in both naive subsets but much lower in memory CD8+ T cells. Because surface CD5, which has been linked to self-reactivity in mice, was comparable between naive subsets, TCR interaction strength was also inferred from TRB CDR3 physicochemical properties. TRBV-TRBJ usage was similar between naive CXCR3-negative and CXCR3-positive cells from the same donor, while memory cells showed distinct patterns. TRB CDR3s from CXCR3-positive naive cells showed higher hydrophobicity (lower Kidera factor 4), lower energy, and higher strength and volume indices than CXCR3-negative naive cells.

The chain uses TRBV11-2 and TRBJ2-1; with no DNA, the TCRdb D assignment of TRBD1 cannot be verified. This sequence originates from a human donor in good health. Some clones in this sample may be carry-over from other donors' samples. The specimen sequenced was naive CXCR3+ CD8+ T cells from blood. This specimen's cell subset or site label, per the study, means: CD45RO-CCR7+CD27+CD95- naive CD8+ T cells expressing CXCR3 (TNR3+). CDR3 reads: CASSLRGEGDNEQFF.